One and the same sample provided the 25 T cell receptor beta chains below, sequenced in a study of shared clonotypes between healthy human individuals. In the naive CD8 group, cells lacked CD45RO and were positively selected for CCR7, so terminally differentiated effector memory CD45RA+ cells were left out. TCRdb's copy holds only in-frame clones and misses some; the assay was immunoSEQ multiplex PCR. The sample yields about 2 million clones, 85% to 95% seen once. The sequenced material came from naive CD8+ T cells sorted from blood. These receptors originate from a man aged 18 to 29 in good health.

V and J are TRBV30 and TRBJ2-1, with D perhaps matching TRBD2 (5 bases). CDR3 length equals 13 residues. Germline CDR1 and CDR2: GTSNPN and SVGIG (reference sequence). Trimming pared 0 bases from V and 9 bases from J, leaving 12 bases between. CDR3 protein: CAWSVEGESEQFF. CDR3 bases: TGTGCCTGGAGTGTAGAGGGAGAGAGTGAGCAGTTCTTC.

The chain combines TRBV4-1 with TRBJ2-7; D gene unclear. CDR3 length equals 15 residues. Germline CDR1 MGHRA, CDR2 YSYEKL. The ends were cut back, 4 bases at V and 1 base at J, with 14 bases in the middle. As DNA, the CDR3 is TGCGCCAGCAGCCTGAACCTACACGAGTCCTACGAGCAGTACTTC. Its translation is CASSLNLHESYEQYF.

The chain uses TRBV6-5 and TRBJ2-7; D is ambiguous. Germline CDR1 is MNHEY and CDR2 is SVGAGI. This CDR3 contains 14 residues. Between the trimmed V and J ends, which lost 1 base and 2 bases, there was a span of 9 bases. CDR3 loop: CASSYFQGPYEQYF. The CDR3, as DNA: TGTGCCAGCAGTTACTTTCAAGGCCCCTACGAGCAGTACTTC.

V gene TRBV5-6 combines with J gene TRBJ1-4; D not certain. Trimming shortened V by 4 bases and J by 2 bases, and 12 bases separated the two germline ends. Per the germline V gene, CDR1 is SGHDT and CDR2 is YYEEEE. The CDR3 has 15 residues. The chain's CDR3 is CASSLFRGTNEKLFF. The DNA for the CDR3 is TGTGCCAGCAGCCTGTTCCGAGGGACTAATGAAAAACTGTTTTTT. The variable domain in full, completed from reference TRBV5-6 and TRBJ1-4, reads DAGVTQSPTHLIKTRGQQVTLRCSPKSGHDTVSWYQQALGQGPQFIFQYYEEEERQRGNFPDRFSGHQFPNYSSELNVNALLLGDSALYLCASSLFRGTNEKLFFGSGTQLSVL.

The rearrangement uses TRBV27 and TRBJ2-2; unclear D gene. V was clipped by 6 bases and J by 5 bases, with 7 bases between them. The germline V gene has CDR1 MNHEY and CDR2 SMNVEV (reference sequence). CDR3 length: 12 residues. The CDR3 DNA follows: TGTGCCAGCAGCCCCTGGACCGGGGAGCTGTTTTTT. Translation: CASSPWTGELFF.

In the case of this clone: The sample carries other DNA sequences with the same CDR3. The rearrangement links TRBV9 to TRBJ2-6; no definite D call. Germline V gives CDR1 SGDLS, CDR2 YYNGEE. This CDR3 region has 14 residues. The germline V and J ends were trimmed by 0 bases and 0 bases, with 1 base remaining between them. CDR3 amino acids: CASSVASGANVLTF. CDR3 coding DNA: TGTGCCAGCAGCGTAGCCTCTGGGGCCAACGTCCTGACTTTC.

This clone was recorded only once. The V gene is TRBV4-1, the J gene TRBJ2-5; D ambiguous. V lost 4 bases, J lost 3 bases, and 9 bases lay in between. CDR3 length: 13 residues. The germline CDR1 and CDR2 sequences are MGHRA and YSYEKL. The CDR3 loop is CASSPEAEETQYF. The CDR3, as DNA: TGCGCCAGCAGCCCCGAGGCGGAAGAGACCCAGTACTTC.

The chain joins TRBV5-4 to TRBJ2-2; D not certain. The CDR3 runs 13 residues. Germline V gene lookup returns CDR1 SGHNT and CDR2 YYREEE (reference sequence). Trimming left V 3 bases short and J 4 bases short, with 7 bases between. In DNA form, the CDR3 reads TGTGCCAGCAGCTGGAAGGGCACCGGGGAGCTGTTTTTT. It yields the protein CASSWKGTGELFF. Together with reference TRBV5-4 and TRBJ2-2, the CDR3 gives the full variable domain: ETGVTQSPTHLIKTRGQQVTLRCSSQSGHNTVSWYQQALGQGPQFIFQYYREEENGRGNFPPRFSGLQFPNYSSELNVNALELDDSALYLCASSWKGTGELFFGEGSRLTVL.

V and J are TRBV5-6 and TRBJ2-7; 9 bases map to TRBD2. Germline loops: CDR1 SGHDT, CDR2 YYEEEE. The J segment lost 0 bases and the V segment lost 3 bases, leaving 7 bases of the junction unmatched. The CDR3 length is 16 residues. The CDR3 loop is CASSSRLAESSYEQYF. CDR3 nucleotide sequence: TGTGCCAGCAGCTCTAGACTAGCGGAGAGCTCCTACGAGCAGTACTTC. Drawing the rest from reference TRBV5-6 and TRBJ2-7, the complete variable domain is DAGVTQSPTHLIKTRGQQVTLRCSPKSGHDTVSWYQQALGQGPQFIFQYYEEEERQRGNFPDRFSGHQFPNYSSELNVNALLLGDSALYLCASSSRLAESSYEQYFGPGTRLTVT.

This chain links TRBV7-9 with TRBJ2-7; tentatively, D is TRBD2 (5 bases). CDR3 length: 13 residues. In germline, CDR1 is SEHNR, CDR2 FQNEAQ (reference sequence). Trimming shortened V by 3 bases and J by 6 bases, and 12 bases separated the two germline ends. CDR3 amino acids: CASSFAVEGEQYF. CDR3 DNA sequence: TGTGCCAGCAGCTTTGCGGTTGAGGGCGAGCAGTACTTC.

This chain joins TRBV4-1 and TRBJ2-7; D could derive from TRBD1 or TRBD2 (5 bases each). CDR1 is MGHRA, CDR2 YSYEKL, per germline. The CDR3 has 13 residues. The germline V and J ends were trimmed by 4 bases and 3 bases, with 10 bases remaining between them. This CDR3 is CASSLGVNYEQYF. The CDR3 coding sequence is TGCGCCAGCAGCCTGGGGGTCAACTACGAGCAGTACTTC.

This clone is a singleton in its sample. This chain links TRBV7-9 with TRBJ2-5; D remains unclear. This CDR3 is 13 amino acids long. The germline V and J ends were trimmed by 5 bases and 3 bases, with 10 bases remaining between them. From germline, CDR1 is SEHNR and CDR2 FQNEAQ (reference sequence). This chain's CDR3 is CASSPRLEETQYF. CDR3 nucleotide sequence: TGTGCCAGCAGCCCCAGACTCGAAGAGACCCAGTACTTC.

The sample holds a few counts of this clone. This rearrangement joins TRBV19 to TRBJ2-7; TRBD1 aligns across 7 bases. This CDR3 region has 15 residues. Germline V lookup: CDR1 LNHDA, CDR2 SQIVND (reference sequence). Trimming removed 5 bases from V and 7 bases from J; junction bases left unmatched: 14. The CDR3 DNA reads TGTGCCAGTAGTCTCAGACAGGGTCGGGTGAGTGAGCAGTACTTC. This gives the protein CASSLRQGRVSEQYF.

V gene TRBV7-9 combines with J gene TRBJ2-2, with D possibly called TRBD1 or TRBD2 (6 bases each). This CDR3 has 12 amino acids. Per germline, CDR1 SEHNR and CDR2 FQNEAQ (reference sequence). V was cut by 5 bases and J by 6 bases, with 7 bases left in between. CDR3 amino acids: CASSRGPGELFF. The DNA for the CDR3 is TGTGCCAGCAGCCGGGGGCCCGGGGAGCTGTTTTTT. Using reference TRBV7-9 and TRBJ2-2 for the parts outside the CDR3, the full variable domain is DTGVSQNPRHKITKRGQNVTFRCDPISEHNRLYWYRQTLGQGPEFLTYFQNEAQLEKSRLLSDRFSAERPKGSFSTLEIQRTEQGDSAMYLCASSRGPGELFFGEGSRLTVL.

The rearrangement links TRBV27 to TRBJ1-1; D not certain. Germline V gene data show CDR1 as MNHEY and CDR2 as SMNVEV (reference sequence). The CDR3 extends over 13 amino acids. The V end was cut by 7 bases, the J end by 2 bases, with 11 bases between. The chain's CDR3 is CASKAGENTEAFF. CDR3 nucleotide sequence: TGTGCCAGCAAGGCCGGAGAAAACACTGAAGCTTTCTTT.

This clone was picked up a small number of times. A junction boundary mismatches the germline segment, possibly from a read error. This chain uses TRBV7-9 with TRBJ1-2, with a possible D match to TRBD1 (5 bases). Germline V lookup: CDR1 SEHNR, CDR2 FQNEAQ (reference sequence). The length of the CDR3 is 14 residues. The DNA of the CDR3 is TGTGCCAGCAGCGCTATGGGACTGACTCTATGTGGGGCCTTC. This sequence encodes CASSAMGLTLCGAF.

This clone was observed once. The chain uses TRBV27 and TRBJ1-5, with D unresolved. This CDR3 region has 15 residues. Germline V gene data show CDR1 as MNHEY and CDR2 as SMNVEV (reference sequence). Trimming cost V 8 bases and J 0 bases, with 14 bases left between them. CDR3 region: CASRRVGDSNQPQHF. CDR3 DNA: TGTGCCAGCCGCCGTGTGGGTGATAGCAATCAGCCCCAGCATTTT.

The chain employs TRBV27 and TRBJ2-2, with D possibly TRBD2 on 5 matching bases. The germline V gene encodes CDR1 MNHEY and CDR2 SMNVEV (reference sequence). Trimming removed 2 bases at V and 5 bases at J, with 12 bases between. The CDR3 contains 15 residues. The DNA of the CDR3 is TGTGCCAGCAGTTTAATCGGGGTAGGGACCGGGGAGCTGTTTTTT. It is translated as CASSLIGVGTGELFF.

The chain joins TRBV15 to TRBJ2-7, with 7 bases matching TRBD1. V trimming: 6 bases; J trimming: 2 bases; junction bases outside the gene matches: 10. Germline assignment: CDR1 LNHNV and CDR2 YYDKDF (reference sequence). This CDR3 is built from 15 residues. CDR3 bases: TGTGCCACCAGATCTGACAGGGCCGAGACCTACGAGCAGTACTTC. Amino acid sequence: CATRSDRAETYEQYF.

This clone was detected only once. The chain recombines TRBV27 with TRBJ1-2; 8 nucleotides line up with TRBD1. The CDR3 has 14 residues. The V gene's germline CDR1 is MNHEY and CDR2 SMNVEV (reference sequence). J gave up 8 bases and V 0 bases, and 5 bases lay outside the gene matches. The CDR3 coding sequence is TGTGCCAGCAGTTTATCCAGGACAGGGAACGGCTACACCTTC. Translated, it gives CASSLSRTGNGYTF.

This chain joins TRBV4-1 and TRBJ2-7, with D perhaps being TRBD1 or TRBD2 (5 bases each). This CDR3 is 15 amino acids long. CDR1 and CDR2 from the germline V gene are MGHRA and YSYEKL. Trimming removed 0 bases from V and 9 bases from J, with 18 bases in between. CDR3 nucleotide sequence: TGCGCCAGCAGCCAAGAGGAGGCAGGGCAGCTAGGGCAGTACTTC. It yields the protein CASSQEEAGQLGQYF.

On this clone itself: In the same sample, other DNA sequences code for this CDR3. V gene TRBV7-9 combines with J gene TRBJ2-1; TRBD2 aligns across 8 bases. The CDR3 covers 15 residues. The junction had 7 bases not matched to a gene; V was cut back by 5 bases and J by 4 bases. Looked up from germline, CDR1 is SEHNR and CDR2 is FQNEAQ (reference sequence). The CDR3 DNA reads TGTGCCAGCAGCCCCCGGGAGGGGCTGTACAATGAGCAGTTCTTC. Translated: CASSPREGLYNEQFF.

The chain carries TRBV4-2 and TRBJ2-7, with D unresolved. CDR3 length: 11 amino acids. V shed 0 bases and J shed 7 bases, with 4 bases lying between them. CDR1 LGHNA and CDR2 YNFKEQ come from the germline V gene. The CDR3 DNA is TGTGCCAGCAGCCAAGAGGGAGAGCAGTACTTC. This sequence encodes CASSQEGEQYF.

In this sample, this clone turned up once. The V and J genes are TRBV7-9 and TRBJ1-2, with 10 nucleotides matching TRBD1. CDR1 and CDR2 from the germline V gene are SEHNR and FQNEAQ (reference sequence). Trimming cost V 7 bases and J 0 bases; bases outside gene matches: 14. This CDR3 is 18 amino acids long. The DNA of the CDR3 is TGTGCCAGCACCCCGCCGCGGGACAGGGGACTTACTAACTATGGCTACACCTTC. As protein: CASTPPRDRGLTNYGYTF.

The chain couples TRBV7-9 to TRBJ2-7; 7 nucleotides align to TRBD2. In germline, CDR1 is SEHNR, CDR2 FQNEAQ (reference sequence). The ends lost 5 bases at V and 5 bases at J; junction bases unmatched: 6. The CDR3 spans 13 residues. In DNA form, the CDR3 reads TGTGCCAGCAGCGGGGGGGTAGGCCACGAGCAGTACTTC. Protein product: CASSGGVGHEQYF.